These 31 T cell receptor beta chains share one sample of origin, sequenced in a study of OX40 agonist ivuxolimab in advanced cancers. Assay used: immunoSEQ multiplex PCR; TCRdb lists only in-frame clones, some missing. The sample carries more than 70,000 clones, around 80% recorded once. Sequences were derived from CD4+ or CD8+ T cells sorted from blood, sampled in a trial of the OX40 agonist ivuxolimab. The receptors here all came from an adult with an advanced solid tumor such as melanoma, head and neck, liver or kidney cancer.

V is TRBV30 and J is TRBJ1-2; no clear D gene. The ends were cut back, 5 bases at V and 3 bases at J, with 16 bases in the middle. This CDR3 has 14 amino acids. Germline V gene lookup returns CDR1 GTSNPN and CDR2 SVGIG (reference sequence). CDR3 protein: CAWSLQAWDYGYTF. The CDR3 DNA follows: TGTGCCTGGTCTTTGCAGGCTTGGGACTATGGCTACACCTTC. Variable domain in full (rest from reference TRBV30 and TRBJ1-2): SQTIHQWPATLVQPVGSPLSLECTVEGTSNPNLYWYRQAAGRGLQLLFYSVGIGQISSEVPQNLSASRPQDRQFILSSKKLLLSDSGFYLCAWSLQAWDYGYTFGSGTRLTVV.

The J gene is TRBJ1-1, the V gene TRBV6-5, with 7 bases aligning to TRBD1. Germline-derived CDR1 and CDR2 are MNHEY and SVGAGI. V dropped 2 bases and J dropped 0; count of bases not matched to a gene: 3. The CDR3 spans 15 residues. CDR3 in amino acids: CASSYLGQLNTEAFF. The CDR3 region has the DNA TGTGCCAGCAGTTACCTGGGACAGTTGAACACTGAAGCTTTCTTT.

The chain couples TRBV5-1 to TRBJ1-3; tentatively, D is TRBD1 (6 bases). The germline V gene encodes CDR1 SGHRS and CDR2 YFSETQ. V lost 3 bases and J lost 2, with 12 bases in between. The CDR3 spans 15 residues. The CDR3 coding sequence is TGCGCCAGCAGCTCTACAGGGAGTACTGGAAACACCATATATTTT. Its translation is CASSSTGSTGNTIYF.

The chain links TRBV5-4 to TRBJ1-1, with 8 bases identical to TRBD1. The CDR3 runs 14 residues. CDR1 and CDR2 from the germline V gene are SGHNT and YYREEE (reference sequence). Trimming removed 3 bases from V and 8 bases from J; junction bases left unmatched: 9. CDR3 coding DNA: TGTGCCAGCAGCTCCATCGGGACAGGAAAGGAAGCTTTCTTT. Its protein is CASSSIGTGKEAFF.

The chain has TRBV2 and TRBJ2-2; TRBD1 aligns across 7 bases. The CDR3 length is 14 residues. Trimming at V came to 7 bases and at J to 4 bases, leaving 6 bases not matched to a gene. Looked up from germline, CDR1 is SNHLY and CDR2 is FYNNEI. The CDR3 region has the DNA TGTGCCAGCAAGGGACAGACCTTCACCGGGGAGCTGTTTTTT. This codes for CASKGQTFTGELFF.

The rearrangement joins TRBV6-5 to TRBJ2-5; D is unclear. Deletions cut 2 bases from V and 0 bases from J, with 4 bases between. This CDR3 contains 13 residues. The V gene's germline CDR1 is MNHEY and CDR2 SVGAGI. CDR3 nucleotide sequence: TGTGCCAGCAGTTACAGGCACCAAGAGACCCAGTACTTC. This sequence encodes CASSYRHQETQYF.

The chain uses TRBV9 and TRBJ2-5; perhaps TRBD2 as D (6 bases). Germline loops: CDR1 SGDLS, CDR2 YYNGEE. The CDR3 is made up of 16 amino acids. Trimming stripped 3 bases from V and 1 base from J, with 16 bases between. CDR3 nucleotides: TGTGCCAGCAGCGCCGGAGGGCGGGGATCCCAAGAGACCCAGTACTTC. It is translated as CASSAGGRGSQETQYF.

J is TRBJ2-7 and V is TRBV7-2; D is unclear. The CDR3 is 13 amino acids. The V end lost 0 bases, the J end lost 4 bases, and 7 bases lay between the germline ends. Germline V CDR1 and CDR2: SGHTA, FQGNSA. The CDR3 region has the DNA TGTGCCAGCAGCTTAGCTCGGCCGTACGAGCAGTACTTC. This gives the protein CASSLARPYEQYF.

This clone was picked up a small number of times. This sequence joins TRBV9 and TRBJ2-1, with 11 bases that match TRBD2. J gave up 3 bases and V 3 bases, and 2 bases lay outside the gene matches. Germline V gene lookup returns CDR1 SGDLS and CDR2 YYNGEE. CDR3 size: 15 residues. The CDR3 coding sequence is TGTGCCAGCAGCGCTAGCGGGAGGTTCTACAATGAGCAGTTCTTC. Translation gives CASSASGRFYNEQFF.

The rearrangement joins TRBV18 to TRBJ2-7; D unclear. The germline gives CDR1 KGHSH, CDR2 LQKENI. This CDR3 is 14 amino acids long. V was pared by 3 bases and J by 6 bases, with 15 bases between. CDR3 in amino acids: CASSPVPYLGEQYF. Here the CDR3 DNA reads TGTGCCAGCTCACCGGTCCCTTACCTAGGCGAGCAGTACTTC.

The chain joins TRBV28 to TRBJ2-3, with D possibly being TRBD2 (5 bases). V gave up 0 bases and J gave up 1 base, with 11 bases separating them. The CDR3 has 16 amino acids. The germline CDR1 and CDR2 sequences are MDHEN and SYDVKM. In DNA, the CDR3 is TGTGCCAGCAGTTTATGGACTACCCTCGGCACAGATACGCAGTATTTT. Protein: CASSLWTTLGTDTQYF.

The CDR3 reads CASSSDRGPGGQPQHF. The DNA of the CDR3 is TGCGCCAGCAGCTCCGACAGGGGGCCGGGAGGTCAGCCCCAGCATTTT. The rearrangement uses TRBV5-1 and TRBJ1-5; the match to TRBD1 covers 10 bases. The ends lost 3 bases at V and 6 bases at J; junction bases unmatched: 9. The CDR3 loop spans 16 amino acids. From germline, CDR1 is SGHRS and CDR2 YFSETQ.

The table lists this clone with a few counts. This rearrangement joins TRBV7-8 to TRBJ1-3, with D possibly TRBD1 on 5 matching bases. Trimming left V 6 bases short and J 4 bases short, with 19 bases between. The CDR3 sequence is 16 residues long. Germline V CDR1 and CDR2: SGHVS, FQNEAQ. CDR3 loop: CASSFQAGGRGNTIYF. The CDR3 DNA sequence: TGTGCCAGCAGTTTCCAAGCCGGGGGACGGGGAAACACCATATATTTT.

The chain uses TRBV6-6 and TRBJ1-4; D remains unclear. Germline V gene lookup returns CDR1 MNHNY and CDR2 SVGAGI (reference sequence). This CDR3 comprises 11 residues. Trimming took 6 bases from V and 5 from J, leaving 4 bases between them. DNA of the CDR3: TGTGCCAGCAGAGTAAATGAAAAACTGTTTTTT. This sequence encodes CASRVNEKLFF.

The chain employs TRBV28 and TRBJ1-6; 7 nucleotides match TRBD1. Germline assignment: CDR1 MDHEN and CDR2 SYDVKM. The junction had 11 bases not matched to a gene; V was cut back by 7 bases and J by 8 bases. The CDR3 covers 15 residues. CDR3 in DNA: TGTGCCAGCATCCCAGGGGGGACAATGTATTCACCCCTCCACTTT. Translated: CASIPGGTMYSPLHF.

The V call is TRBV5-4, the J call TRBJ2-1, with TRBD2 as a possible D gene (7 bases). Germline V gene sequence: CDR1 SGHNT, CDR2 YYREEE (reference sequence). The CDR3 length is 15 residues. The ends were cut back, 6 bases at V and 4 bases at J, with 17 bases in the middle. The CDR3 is CASTGGGGLYNEQFF. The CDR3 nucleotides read TGTGCCAGCACCGGGGGCGGGGGCCTATACAATGAGCAGTTCTTC.

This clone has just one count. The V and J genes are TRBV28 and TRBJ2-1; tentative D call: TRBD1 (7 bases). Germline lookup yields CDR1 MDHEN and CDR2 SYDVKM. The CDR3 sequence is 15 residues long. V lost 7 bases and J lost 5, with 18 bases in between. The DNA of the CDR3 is TGTGCCAGCACCACTAGACAGGGAGGTAACAATGAGCAGTTCTTC. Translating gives CASTTRQGGNNEQFF.

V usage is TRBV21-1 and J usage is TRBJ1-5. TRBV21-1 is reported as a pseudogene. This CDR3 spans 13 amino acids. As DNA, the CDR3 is TGTGCCGGGGAGGGTTCATACAATCAGCCCCAGCATTTT. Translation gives CAGEGSYNQPQHF.

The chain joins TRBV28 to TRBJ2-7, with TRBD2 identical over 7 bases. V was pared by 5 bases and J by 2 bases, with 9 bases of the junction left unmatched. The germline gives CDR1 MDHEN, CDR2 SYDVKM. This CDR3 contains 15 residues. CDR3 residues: CASSPPTSHTYEQYF. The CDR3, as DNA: TGTGCCAGCAGTCCCCCGACTAGCCATACCTACGAGCAGTACTTC.

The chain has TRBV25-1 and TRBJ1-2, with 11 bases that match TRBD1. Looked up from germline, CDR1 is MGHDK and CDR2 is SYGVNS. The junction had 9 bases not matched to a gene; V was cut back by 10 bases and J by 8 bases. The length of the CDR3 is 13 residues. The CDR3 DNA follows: TGTGCCACTCGGGGGACAGGGGGAGGAGGCTACACCTTC. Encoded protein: CATRGTGGGGYTF.

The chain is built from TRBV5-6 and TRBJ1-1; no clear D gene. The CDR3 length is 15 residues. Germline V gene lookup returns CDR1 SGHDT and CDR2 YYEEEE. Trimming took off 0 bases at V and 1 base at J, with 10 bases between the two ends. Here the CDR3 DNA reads TGTGCCAGCAGCTTGGATGGCAGGCCGAACACTGAAGCTTTCTTT. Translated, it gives CASSLDGRPNTEAFF. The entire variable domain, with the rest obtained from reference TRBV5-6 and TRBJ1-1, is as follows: DAGVTQSPTHLIKTRGQQVTLRCSPKSGHDTVSWYQQALGQGPQFIFQYYEEEERQRGNFPDRFSGHQFPNYSSELNVNALLLGDSALYLCASSLDGRPNTEAFFGQGTRLTVV.

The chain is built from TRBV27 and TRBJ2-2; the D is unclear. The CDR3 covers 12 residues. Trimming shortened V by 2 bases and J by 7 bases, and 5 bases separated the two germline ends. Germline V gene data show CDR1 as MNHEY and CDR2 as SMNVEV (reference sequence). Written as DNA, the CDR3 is TGTGCCAGCAGTTTAGAAGGCGGGGAGCTGTTTTTT. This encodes CASSLEGGELFF.

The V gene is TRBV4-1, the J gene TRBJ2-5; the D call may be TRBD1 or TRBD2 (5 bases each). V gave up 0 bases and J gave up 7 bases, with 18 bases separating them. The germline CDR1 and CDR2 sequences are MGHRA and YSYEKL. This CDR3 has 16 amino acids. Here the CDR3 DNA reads TGCGCCAGCAGCCAAGACCTGGTCCCAGGGAGAGGGACCCAGTACTTC. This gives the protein CASSQDLVPGRGTQYF.

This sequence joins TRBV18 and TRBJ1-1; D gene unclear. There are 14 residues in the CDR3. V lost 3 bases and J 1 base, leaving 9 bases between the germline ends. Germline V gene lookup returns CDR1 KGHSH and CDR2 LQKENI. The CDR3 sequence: CASSPITRNTEAFF. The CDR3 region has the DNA TGTGCCAGCTCACCGATAACCAGGAACACTGAAGCTTTCTTT.

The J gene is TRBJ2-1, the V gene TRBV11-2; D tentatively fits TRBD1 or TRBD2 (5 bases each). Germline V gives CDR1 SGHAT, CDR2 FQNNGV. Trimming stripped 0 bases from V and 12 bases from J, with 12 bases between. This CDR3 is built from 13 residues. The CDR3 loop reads CASSLDMKRGQFF. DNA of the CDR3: TGTGCCAGCAGCTTAGATATGAAGAGGGGGCAGTTCTTC.

Written as DNA, the CDR3 is TGTGCCAGCTCACCTCTGGGGACTAGCGGCGTCCAAGAGACCCAGTACTTC. Its protein product is CASSPLGTSGVQETQYF. V usage is TRBV18 and J usage is TRBJ2-5, with 11 bases identical to TRBD2. This CDR3 region has 17 residues. V lost 3 bases and J lost 1; bases outside the gene matches: 7. CDR1 is KGHSH, CDR2 LQKENI, per germline.

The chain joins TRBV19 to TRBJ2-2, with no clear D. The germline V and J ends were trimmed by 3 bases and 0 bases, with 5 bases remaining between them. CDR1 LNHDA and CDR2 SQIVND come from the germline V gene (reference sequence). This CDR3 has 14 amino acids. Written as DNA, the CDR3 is TGTGCCAGTAGTATCTATACGAACACCGGGGAGCTGTTTTTT. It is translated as CASSIYTNTGELFF.

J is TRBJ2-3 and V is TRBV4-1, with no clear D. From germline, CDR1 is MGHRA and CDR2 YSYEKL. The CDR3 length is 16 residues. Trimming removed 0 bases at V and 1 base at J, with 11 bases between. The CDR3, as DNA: TGCGCCAGCAGCCAAGATGTCTGGAGCGGCACAGATACGCAGTATTTT. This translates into CASSQDVWSGTDTQYF.

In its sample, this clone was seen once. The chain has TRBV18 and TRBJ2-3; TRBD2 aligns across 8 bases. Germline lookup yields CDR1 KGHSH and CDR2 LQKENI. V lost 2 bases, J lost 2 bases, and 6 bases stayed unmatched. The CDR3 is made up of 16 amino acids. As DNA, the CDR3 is TGTGCCAGCTCACCAGTAGCGGGGCTGGTCACAGATACGCAGTATTTT. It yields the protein CASSPVAGLVTDTQYF.

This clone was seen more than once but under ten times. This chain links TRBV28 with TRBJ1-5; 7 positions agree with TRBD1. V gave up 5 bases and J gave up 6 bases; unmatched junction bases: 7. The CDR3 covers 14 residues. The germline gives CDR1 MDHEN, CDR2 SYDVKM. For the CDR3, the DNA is TGTGCCAGCAGTGTCTACAGGGGAGGTCAGCCCCAGCATTTT. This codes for CASSVYRGGQPQHF.

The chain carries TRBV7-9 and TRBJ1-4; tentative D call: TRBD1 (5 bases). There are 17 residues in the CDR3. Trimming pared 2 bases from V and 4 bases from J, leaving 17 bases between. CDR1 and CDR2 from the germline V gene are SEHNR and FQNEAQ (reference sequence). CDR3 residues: CASSLLVKWQGNEKLFF. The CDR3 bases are TGTGCCAGCAGCTTACTGGTAAAGTGGCAGGGTAATGAAAAACTGTTTTTT. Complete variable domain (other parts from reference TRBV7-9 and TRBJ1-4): DTGVSQNPRHKITKRGQNVTFRCDPISEHNRLYWYRQTLGQGPEFLTYFQNEAQLEKSRLLSDRFSAERPKGSFSTLEIQRTEQGDSAMYLCASSLLVKWQGNEKLFFGSGTQLSVL.